The 3 T cell receptor beta chains below come from one sample, sequenced in a study of CD8+CD57+ T cells in acquired aplastic anemia. Template material for TCR beta VDJ and CDR3 profiling consisted of genomic DNA. TCRdb redid the calling of the reads with MiXCR, one entry per CDR3 protein. The sample lists some 190,000 distinct CDR3 sequences; around half were seen once. The specimen sequenced was sorted CD4+, CD8+, or CD8+CD57+ T cells (not recorded which) from PBMCs. These receptor sequences come from a human donor in good health, serving as a control.

A word on this clonotype: A much larger clone lies a single base off, so this may be a read error. This chain links TRBV25-1 with TRBJ2-7; 10 positions match TRBD1. J gave up 6 bases and V 6 bases, and 11 bases lay outside the gene matches. CDR3 length: 15 amino acids. In germline, CDR1 is MGHDK, CDR2 SYGVNS. DNA of the CDR3: TGTGCCAGCAGCCTGCCGAGAGGACAGGGGGTCGAGCAGTACTTC. It specifies CASSLPRGQGVEQYF.

This clonotype appeared a few times. The chain employs TRBV20-1 and TRBJ1-6, with unresolved D. Trimming stripped 1 base from V and 7 bases from J, with 8 bases between. This CDR3 is built from 13 residues. Germline V gene lookup returns CDR1 DFQATT and CDR2 SNEGSKA (reference sequence). The CDR3 reads CSARVNQNSPLHF. CDR3 bases: TGCAGTGCTAGAGTTAACCAAAATTCACCCCTCCACTTT.

In regard to this clonotype: The junction shows a germline mismatch at one end, possibly a read error. The J gene is TRBJ2-2, the V gene TRBV2; 10 bases are shared with TRBD1. Germline lookup yields CDR1 SNHLY and CDR2 FYNNEI. This CDR3 is 14 amino acids long. The chain's CDR3 is CASSGQGADRGAVF. The CDR3 nucleotides are TGTGCCAGCAGTGGACAGGGGGCCGACCGGGGAGCTGTTTTT.